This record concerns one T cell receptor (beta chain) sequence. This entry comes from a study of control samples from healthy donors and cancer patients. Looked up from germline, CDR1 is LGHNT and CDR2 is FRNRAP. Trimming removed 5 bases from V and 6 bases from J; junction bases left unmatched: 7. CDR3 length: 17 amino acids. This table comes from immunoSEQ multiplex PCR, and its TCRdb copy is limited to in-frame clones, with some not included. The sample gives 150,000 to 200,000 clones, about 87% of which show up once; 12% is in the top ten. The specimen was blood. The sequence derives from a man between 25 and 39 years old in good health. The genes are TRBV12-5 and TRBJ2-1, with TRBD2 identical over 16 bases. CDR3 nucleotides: TGTGCTAGTGGTCCCGGGACTAGCGGGAGGGCTTTCAATGAGCAGTTCTTC. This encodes CASGPGTSGRAFNEQFF. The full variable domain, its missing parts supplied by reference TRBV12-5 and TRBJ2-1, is DARVTQTPRHKVTEMGQEVTMRCQPILGHNTVFWYRQTMMQGLELLAYFRNRAPLDDSGMPKDRFSAEMPDATLATLKIQPSEPRDSAVYFCASGPGTSGRAFNEQFFGPGTRLTVL.